Below are 6 T cell receptor beta chains sequenced from a single sample in a study of T cell repertoires in cytomegalovirus infection (dated by TCRdb to between 2019 and 2020). Reading the label with the study, this specimen's treatment or condition is: in vitro stimulation with specific CMV peptide epitopes to enrich CMV-specific T cells. Data came from an Illumina HiSeq 1500. The public reads were run again by TCRdb, first through fastp at Q25 and then through MiXCR, and only productive beta chains were kept. Each CDR3 protein gets just one entry, which takes the most common genes and DNA from the rows behind it. Recorded for this sample are about 500,000 distinct CDR3 sequences; 30% to 40% of them occurred a single time. The ten top clones hold under 20% of the sample. Antigen specificity for these receptors is unknown. Material: cultured PBMCs, obtained from culture after CMV antigen stimulation. These receptors all come from a human donor in good health (CMV status not recorded). Some clones in this sample may be carry-over from other donors' samples.

In its sample, this clonotype was seen once. This chain uses TRBV20-1 with TRBJ2-7; 13 bases line up with TRBD2. V was clipped by 1 base and J by 7 bases; unmatched bases: 7. The CDR3 extends over 15 amino acids. Germline V gene sequence: CDR1 DFQATT, CDR2 SNEGSKA (reference sequence). The CDR3 sequence is CSARAGLAGAREQYV. CDR3 DNA sequence: TGCAGTGCTAGAGCCGGACTAGCGGGGGCGAGAGAGCAGTACGTC.

This chain uses TRBV12-3 or TRBV12-4 with TRBJ1-1, with D hard to call. The V end was cut by 6 bases, the J end by 2 bases, with 13 bases between. CDR3 length: 14 amino acids. The CDR3 is CASRFGVENTEAFF. DNA for the CDR3: TGTGCCAGCAGGTTTGGGGTCGAAAACACTGAAGCTTTCTTT.

This chain links TRBV5-4 with TRBJ2-3; D remains ambiguous. Germline V gene lookup returns CDR1 SGHNT and CDR2 YYREEE (reference sequence). With 4 bases removed from V and 1 base from J, the gap between germline ends came to 25 bases. This CDR3 is built from 19 residues. The DNA for the CDR3 is TGTGCCAGCAGCCCCGGCCCGTCCAAATCCCCTCTCGGCACAGATACGCAGTATTTT. Translation gives CASSPGPSKSPLGTDTQYF.

V is TRBV20-1 and J is TRBJ2-1; 8 bases fit TRBD2. Looked up from germline, CDR1 is DFQATT and CDR2 is SNEGSKA (reference sequence). The V and J ends lost 5 bases and 4 bases, in that order; junction bases with no gene match: 7. There are 14 residues in the CDR3. The CDR3 sequence: CSALTSGRYNEQFF. The CDR3, as DNA: TGCAGTGCTCTAACTAGCGGTCGGTACAATGAGCAGTTCTTC.

The chain uses TRBV10-3 and TRBJ1-2; D possibly corresponds to TRBD1 (5 bases). The germline V and J ends were trimmed by 4 bases and 5 bases, with 11 bases remaining between them. The CDR3 sequence is 13 residues long. Germline V gives CDR1 ENHRY, CDR2 SYGVKD. The CDR3 DNA reads TGTGCCATCAGTGTTGGGACCAATTATGGCTACACCTTC. Amino acid sequence: CAISVGTNYGYTF.

The J gene is TRBJ1-3, the V gene TRBV7-2; D is possibly TRBD1 (5 bases). CDR1 and CDR2 from the germline V gene are SGHTA and FQGNSA. The V gene lost 4 bases and the J gene lost 1 base, with 14 bases spanning the gap. The CDR3 contains 16 residues. In DNA form, the CDR3 reads TGTGCCAGCAGCTGGGTTGGGGGGAGGTCTGGAAACACCATATATTTT. Translated, it gives CASSWVGGRSGNTIYF.